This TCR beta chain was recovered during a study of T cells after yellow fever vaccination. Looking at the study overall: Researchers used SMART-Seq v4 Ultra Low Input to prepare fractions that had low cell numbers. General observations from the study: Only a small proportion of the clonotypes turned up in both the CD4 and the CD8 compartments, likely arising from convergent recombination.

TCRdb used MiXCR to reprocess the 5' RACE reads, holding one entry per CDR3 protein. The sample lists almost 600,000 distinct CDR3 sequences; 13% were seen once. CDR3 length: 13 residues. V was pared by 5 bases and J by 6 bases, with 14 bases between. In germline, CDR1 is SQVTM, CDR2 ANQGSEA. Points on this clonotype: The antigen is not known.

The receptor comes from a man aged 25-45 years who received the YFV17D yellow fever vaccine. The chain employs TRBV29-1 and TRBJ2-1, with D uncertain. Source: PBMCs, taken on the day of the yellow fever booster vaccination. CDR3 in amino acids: CSVPTSSSNEQFF. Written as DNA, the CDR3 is TGCAGCGTTCCAACCTCTTCTAGCAATGAGCAGTTCTTC.